A selection of T cell receptor beta chains follows, all from one sample in a study of long-term antiretroviral therapy in people with HIV. TCRdb's table, derived via immunoSEQ multiplex PCR, lists solely in-frame clones and lacks some. The table includes roughly 15,000 clones, around 85% detected once. The sequenced sample was unsorted PBMCs, obtained around 1.3 years before starting antiretroviral therapy. The source of these receptors is a man aged 25 to 40 with HIV. Each CDR3 is given with its conserved first and last residue. A D gene is named only where the DNA matches it firmly. Not every row has a clone size; where given, it reads once, few, many or a size class.

>TRBJ1-4|-|TRBV5-6|-
TGTGCCAGCAGCTTGGGGCATTATGAAAAACTGTTTTTT
CASSLGHYEKLFF
>TRBJ1-5|-|TRBV10-2|-
TGCGCCAGCAGGGGGGTGGGAGAGGGTCAGCCCCAGCATTTT
CASRGVGEGQPQHF
>TRBJ1-1|-|TRBV29-1|-
TGCAGCGTTGCCCGGAGCCCAAGCGAGGCTTTCTTT
CSVARSPSEAFF
>TRBJ2-3|TRBD2|TRBV7-2|-
TGTGCCAGCAGCCGTACCGGACTAGCGGGGGCCACAGATACGCAGTATTTT
CASSRTGLAGATDTQYF
>TRBJ2-6|-|TRBV14|-
TGTGCCAGCAGCCAGGGGGCTCACCTCTCTGGGGCCAACGTCCTGACTTTC
CASSQGAHLSGANVLTF
>TRBJ1-6|-|TRBV21-1|-
TGTGCCAGCAGCAAGGGCCCAGCAGGGGGCAATTCACCCCTCCACTTT
CASSKGPAGGNSPLHF
>TRBJ2-1|TRBD2|TRBV30|-
TGTGCCTGGAGTGAAACACTAGCGGGAGGGGGGGGGTTCTTC
CAWSETLAGGGGFF
>TRBJ1-2|-|TRBV11-2|-
TGTGCCAGCAGCTTAACAGGCAACTATCGCTACACCTTC
CASSLTGNYRYTF
>TRBJ2-2|TRBD1|TRBV30|once
TGTGCCTCTTCGGGACAGCAAGTAACCGGGGAGCTGTTTTTT
CASSGQQVTGELFF
>TRBJ2-2|TRBD1|TRBV6-1|once
TGTGCCAGCAGTTCTGGGACAGGGTTCGGGGAGCTGTTTTTT
CASSSGTGFGELFF
>TRBJ1-1|-|TRBV7-9|-
TGTGCCAGCAGCTCCAGGGTTTTTAACACTGAAGCTTTCTTT
CASSSRVFNTEAFF
>TRBJ2-5|TRBD2|TRBV23-1|-
TGCGCCAGCAGGGAGGGAAAAAGGGGGCCCGGGACTAGCGGGGGGGCAGAAGAGACCCAGTACTTC
CASREGKRGPGTSGGAEETQYF
>TRBJ2-2|TRBD1|TRBV5-1|-
TGCGCCAGCATACCCGGGACAGTAAACACCGGGGAGCTGTTTTTT
CASIPGTVNTGELFF
>TRBJ2-1|TRBD1|TRBV5-1|-
TGCGCCAGCAGCTTACAGGGGTCGAGGGAGCAGTTCTTC
CASSLQGSREQFF
>TRBJ1-2|-|TRBV9|-
TGTGCCAGCAGCGGTTACACAGGGTTCGACTATGGCTACACCTTC
CASSGYTGFDYGYTF
>TRBJ1-3|-|TRBV18|-
TGTGCCAGCTCACCTGGAGCTCCGAGCTCTGGAAACACCATATATTTT
CASSPGAPSSGNTIYF